This T cell receptor beta chain was documented in a study of T cell repertoires in cytomegalovirus infection. Study details: An indication of both CMV infection and matching HLA type came from public TCR beta signatures.

This clonotype has a handful of counts. A single record per CDR3 protein comes from TCRdb applying MiXCR to the reads. This table has about 530,000 distinct CDR3 sequences, 26% appearing once. Trimming removed 2 bases at V and 11 bases at J, with 15 bases between. CDR1 and CDR2 (germline): SEHNR, FQNEAQ (reference sequence). This CDR3 is built from 13 residues. Sequenced: PBMCs. This clonotype was obtained from a human donor in good health (CMV status not recorded). Some clones in this sample may be carry-over from other donors' samples. The chain joins TRBV7-9 to TRBJ1-2; D perhaps matches TRBD1 (5 bases). CDR3 sequence (DNA): TGTGCCAGCAGCTTAATGGAGCAGGGAAGATACACCTTC. Its translation is CASSLMEQGRYTF.